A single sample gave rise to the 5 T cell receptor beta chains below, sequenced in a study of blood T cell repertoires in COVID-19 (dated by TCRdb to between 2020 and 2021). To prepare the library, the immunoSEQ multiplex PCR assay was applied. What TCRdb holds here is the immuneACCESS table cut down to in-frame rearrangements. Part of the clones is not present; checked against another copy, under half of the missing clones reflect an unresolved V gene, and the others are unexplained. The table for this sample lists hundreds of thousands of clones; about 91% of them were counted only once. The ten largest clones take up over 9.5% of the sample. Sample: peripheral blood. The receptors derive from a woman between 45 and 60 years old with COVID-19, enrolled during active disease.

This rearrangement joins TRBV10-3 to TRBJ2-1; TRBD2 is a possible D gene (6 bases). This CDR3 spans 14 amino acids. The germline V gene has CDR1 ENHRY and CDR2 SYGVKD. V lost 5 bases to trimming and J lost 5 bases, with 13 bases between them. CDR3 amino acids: CAISTGTGNNEQFF. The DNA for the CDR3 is TGTGCCATCAGTACCGGGACTGGCAACAATGAGCAGTTCTTC.

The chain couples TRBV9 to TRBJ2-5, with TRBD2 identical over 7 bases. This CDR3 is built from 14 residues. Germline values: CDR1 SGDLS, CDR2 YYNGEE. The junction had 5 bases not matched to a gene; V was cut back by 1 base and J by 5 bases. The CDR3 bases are TGTGCCAGCAGCGTATACGGGGGGAGGGAGACCCAGTACTTC. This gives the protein CASSVYGGRETQYF.

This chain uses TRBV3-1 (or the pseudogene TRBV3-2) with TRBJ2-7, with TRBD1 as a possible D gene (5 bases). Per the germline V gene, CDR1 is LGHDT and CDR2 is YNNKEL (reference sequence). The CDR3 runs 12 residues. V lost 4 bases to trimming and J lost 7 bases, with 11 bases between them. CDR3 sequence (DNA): TGTGCCAGCAGCCTCCAACCAGGGGAGCAGTACTTC. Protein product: CASSLQPGEQYF.

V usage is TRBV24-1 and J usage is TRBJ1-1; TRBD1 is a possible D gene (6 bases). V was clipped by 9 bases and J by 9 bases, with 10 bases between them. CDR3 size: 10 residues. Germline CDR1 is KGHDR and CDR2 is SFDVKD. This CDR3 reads CATRRDKAFF. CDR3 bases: TGTGCCACCCGCCGGGACAAAGCTTTCTTT.

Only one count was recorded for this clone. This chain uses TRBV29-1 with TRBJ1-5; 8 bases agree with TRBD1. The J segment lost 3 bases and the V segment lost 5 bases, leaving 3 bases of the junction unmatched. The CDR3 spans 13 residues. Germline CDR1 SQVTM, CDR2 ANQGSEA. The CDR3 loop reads CSVSDRANQPQHF. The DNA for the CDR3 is TGCAGCGTTTCGGACAGGGCCAATCAGCCCCAGCATTTT.